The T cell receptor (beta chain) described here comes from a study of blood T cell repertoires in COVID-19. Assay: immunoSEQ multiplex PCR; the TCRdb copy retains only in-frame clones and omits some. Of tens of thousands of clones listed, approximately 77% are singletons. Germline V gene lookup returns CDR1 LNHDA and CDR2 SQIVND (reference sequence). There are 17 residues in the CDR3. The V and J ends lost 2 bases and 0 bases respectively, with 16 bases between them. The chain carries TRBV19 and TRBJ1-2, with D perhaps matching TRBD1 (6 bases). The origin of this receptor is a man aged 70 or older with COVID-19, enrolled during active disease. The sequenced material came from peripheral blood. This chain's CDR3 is CASSITAGTIANYGYTF. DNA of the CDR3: TGTGCCAGTAGTATAACTGCCGGGACAATAGCTAACTATGGCTACACCTTC. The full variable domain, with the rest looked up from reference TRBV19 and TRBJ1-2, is DGGITQSPKYLFRKEGQNVTLSCEQNLNHDAMYWYRQDPGQGLRLIYYSQIVNDFQKGDIAEGYSVSREKKESFPLTVTSAQKNPTAFYLCASSITAGTIANYGYTFGSGTRLTVV.